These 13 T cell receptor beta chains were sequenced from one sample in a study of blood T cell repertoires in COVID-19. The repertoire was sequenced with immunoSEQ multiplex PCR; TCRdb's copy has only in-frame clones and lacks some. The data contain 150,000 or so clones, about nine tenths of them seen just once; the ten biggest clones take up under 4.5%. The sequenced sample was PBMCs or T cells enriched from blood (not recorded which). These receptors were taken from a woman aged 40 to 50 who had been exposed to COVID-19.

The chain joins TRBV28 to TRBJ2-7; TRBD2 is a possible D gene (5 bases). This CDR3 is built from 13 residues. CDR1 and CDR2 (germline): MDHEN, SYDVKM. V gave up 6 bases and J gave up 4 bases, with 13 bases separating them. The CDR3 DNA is TGTGCCAGCAGGTTCCGGGGTCCATACGAGCAGTACTTC. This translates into CASRFRGPYEQYF.

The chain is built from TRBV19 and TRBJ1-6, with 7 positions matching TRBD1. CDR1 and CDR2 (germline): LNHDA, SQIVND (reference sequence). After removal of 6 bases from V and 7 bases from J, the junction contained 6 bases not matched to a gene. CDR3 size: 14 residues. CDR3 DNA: TGTGCCAGTAGACCCACAGGGGACAATTCACCCCTCCACTTT. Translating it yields CASRPTGDNSPLHF. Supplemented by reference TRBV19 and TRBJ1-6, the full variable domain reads DGGITQSPKYLFRKEGQNVTLSCEQNLNHDAMYWYRQDPGQGLRLIYYSQIVNDFQKGDIAEGYSVSREKKESFPLTVTSAQKNPTAFYLCASRPTGDNSPLHFGNGTRLTVT.

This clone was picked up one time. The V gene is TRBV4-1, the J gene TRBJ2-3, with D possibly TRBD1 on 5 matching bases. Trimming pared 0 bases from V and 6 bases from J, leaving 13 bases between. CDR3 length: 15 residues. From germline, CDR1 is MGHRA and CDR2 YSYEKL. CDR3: CASSQEGREWDTQYF. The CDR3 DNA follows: TGCGCCAGCAGCCAAGAAGGCAGGGAATGGGATACGCAGTATTTT.

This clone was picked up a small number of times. CDR3 sequence: CAISDAISSGGAYNEQFF. The CDR3 DNA follows: TGTGCCATCAGTGATGCAATTTCCTCAGGGGGCGCTTACAATGAGCAGTTCTTC. The chain links TRBV10-3 to TRBJ2-1, with 8 bases that match TRBD1. In germline, CDR1 is ENHRY, CDR2 SYGVKD. This CDR3 region has 18 residues. Unmatched junction bases numbered 14, after V lost 3 bases and J lost 4 bases.

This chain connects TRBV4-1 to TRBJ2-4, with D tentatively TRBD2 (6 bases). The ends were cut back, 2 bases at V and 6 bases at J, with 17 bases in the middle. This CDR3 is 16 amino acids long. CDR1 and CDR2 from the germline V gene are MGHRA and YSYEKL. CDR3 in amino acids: CASSQWTKERVNIQYF. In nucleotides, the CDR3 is TGCGCCAGCAGCCAATGGACTAAGGAGAGGGTAAACATTCAGTACTTC.

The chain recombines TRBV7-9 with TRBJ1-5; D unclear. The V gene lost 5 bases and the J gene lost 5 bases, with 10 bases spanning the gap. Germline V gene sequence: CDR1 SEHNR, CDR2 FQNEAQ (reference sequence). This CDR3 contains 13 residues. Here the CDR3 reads CASSTNEDQPQHF. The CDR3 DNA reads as TGTGCCAGCAGCACAAACGAGGATCAGCCCCAGCATTTT.

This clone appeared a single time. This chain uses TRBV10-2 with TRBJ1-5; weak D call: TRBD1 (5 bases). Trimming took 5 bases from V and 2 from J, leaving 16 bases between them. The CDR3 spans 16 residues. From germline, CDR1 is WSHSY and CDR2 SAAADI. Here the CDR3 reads CASSRARGSGNQPQHF. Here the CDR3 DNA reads TGCGCCAGCAGTCGAGCAAGGGGAAGTGGCAATCAGCCCCAGCATTTT.

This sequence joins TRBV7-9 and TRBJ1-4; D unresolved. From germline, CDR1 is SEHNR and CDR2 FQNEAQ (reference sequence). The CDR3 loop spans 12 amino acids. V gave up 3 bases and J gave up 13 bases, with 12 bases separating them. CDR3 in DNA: TGTGCCAGCAGCTTCGGATCCGAGGGACTGTTTTTT. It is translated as CASSFGSEGLFF. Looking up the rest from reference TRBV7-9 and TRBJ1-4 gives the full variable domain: DTGVSQNPRHKITKRGQNVTFRCDPISEHNRLYWYRQTLGQGPEFLTYFQNEAQLEKSRLLSDRFSAERPKGSFSTLEIQRTEQGDSAMYLCASSFGSEGLFFGSGTQLSVL.

The CDR3 loop reads CSVGQEVGQYF. The CDR3 DNA reads TGCAGCGTGGGACAGGAGGTAGGGCAGTACTTC. V usage is TRBV29-1 and J usage is TRBJ2-7, with 8 bases that match TRBD1. Germline trimming cut 6 bases from V and 9 bases from J; bases unmatched to any gene: 7. This CDR3 is built from 11 residues. Germline V lookup: CDR1 SQVTM, CDR2 ANQGSEA.

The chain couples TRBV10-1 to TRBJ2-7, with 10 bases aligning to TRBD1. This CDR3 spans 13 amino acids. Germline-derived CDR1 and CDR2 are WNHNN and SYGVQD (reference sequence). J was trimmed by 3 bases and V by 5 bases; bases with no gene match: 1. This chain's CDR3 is CASSWTGGYEQYF. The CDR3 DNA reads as TGCGCCAGCAGTTGGACAGGGGGCTACGAGCAGTACTTC.

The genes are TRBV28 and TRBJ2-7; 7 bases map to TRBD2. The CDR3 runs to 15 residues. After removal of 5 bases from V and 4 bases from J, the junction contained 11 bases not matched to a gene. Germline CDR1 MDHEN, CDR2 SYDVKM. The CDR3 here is CASSHASGLSYEQYF. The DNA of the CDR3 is TGTGCCAGCAGTCATGCTAGCGGCCTATCTTACGAGCAGTACTTC.

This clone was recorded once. The CDR3 loop is CASSLMPSSRETQYF. The CDR3 coding sequence is TGTGCCAGCAGCTTAATGCCTAGTTCTCGAGAGACCCAGTACTTC. The chain carries TRBV7-3 and TRBJ2-5; D is ambiguous. CDR1 SGHTA and CDR2 FQGTGA come from the germline V gene. V shed 1 base and J shed 4 bases, with 13 bases lying between them. This CDR3 region has 15 residues.

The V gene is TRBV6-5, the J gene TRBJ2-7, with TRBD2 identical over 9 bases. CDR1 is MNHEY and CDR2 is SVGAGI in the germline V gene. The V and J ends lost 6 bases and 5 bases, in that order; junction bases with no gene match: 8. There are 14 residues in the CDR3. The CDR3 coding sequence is TGTGCCAGCAGCCTTAGCGGGGGAGTGCACGAGCAGTACTTC. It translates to CASSLSGGVHEQYF.